This T cell receptor (beta chain) was observed in a study of OX40 agonist ivuxolimab in advanced cancers. For the study in its entirety: Ivuxolimab was a fully human IgG2 agonistic monoclonal antibody targeting the costimulatory receptor OX40 (CD134). Intravenous ivuxolimab was administered to patients every 2 weeks at six dose levels: 0.01, 0.1, 0.3, 1.5, 3 and 10 mg/kg. Of the 50 to 55 patients in dose escalation, 19 had hepatocellular carcinoma, around 15 had melanoma, 9 had renal cell carcinoma and 9 had head and neck cancer. In the dose-escalation cohort, more than 75% of patients were male, and the mean age was approximately 55 years, with a range of roughly 23 to 85. Prior anti-PD-1, anti-PD-L1 or anti-CTLA-4 therapy was permitted, and 40% to 50% of dose-escalation patients had received checkpoint inhibitors. Partial responses were achieved by three dose-escalation patients, of whom one had hepatocellular carcinoma and two had cutaneous melanoma. Peripheral TCRbeta sequencing was intended to test whether TCR sequence diversity was altered and clonal T-cell expansion was caused by ivuxolimab. The paper covers the monotherapy dose-escalation part of the phase I ivuxolimab trial, which included N of about 56 patients.

Overall study results and their limits: Which antigens the clonally expanded peripheral T cells were specific for was not determined. Clonal expansion of both CD4+ and CD8+ blood T cells was observed from baseline to week 6 at doses 0.1 to 3.0 mg/kg. Low levels of normalized T-cell clonal expansion were also shown by some nonresponding patients. After ivuxolimab, CD8+ T cells had more expanded clones than CD4+ T cells on average. Partial responders in the 0.1-3.0 mg/kg groups had among the lowest normalized peripheral clonal expansion, especially among CD8+ T cells.

Taken from cysteine to phenylalanine, the CDR3 has 15 residues. The entry retains the CDR3 DNA only, 45 bases that are in frame from base 1. V loses 0 bases at its end and J loses 6 bases; junction bases beyond the gene matches: 4. Sequences SGHRS (CDR1) and YFSETQ (CDR2) are obtained from the germline V gene. As to this clone: Its antigen remains unidentified. The input lacks base qualities; no much larger clone sits a single base away.

Patients with autoimmune disease history or receiving systemic immunosuppression were excluded from the trial. Peripheral blood for TCR sequencing was collected from all dose cohorts at baseline, on cycle 4 day 1, and on cycle 7 day 1. Samples came from an open-label, multicenter, first-in-human phase I dose-escalation trial of ivuxolimab. Adults with locally advanced or metastatic melanoma, renal cell, hepatocellular, or head and neck squamous cell carcinoma were enrolled in the trial. CD4+ and CD8+ T cells were sorted separately from peripheral blood before TCR sequencing. To sequence the TCRbeta CDR3 region, genomic DNA was isolated from the sorted cells. The immunoSEQ Assay was used for sequencing of TCRbeta CDR3 regions. In its TCRdb copy, this immuneACCESS table keeps in-frame sequences only and misses some clones. Where compared with another copy, unresolved V genes explain less than half of these, and the others have no known cause. The sample data list 40,000 to 50,000 clones, and around nine tenths of these were observed just once. Over 1% of the sample is in the top ten clones.

The V and J genes are TRBV5-1 and TRBJ2-1, and 9 junctional nucleotides match TRBD2. The clonotype comes from an adult with an advanced solid tumor such as melanoma, head and neck, liver or kidney cancer. This specimen was CD4+ or CD8+ T cells sorted from blood, taken in a trial of the OX40 agonist ivuxolimab. The nucleotide sequence reads TGCGCCAGCAGCTTGGAGGCTAGCGGGACCAATGAGCAGTTCTTC. Its product reads: CASSLEASGTNEQFF.